This T cell receptor beta chain appears in the sequencing data of a study of blood T cell repertoires in COVID-19. About the research overall: The study drew acute and convalescent COVID-19 samples from the United States, Italy and Spain. Sources were T cells, B-cell-depleted T cells, or PBMCs; the material itself was cDNA or gDNA.

Germline trimming cut 3 bases from V and 9 bases from J; bases unmatched to any gene: 7. The CDR3 covers 14 residues. From germline, CDR1 is SEHNR and CDR2 FQNEAQ (reference sequence). The protocol was immunoSEQ multiplex PCR, while the TCRdb copy is restricted to in-frame clones and leaves out a portion. The sample yields tens of thousands of clones, approximately 80% seen once. The sequencing sample was made of peripheral blood. This sequence joins TRBV7-9 and TRBJ2-3; 9 nucleotides line up with TRBD2. This clonotype was sampled from a man in his 70s with active or convalescent COVID-19. CDR3: CASSFVAGEGTQYF. CDR3 nucleotides: TGTGCCAGCAGCTTTGTAGCGGGGGAGGGCACGCAGTATTTT.